This T cell receptor (beta chain) came from a study of blood T cell repertoires in COVID-19. Study background: Italy, Spain and the United States were the sources of the convalescent and acute COVID-19 samples. T cells, B-cell-depleted T cells, or PBMCs provided the cDNA or gDNA that served as material.

Germline V gene data show CDR1 as LGHDT and CDR2 as YNNKEL (reference sequence). The CDR3 has 11 amino acids. The V end was cut by 8 bases, the J end by 11 bases, with 15 bases between. Original methodology: How many nucleated cells were present was estimated from reference gene primer amplification. The assay was immunoSEQ multiplex PCR, and TCRdb's table has in-frame clones only and misses some. Clonal size and the V and J genes are those of that table, whereas D and trimming came from the DNA. Among around 150,000 clones listed, around 83% were seen once. J is TRBJ1-1 and V is TRBV3-1 (or the pseudogene TRBV3-2); tentative D call: TRBD1 (6 bases). The clonotype was recovered from a woman aged 45-65 years in a cohort sampled during active or convalescent COVID-19. The specimen was peripheral blood. DNA of the CDR3: TGTGCCAGCGGTTTACAGGGAGAGGCTTTCTTT. Residues: CASGLQGEAFF.